Below are 16 T cell receptor beta chains sequenced from a single sample in a study of shared clonotypes between healthy human individuals. Generated by immunoSEQ multiplex PCR, the TCRdb table keeps only in-frame clones and is missing some. The sample lists more than 2 million clones; about 95% were seen once. Positive CCR7 selection of CD45RO-negative cells yielded the naive CD8 cells, and terminally differentiated effector memory CD45RA+ cells were excluded. Source material: naive CD8+ T cells sorted from blood. The source of these receptors is a man between 18 and 35 years old in good health.

On this clone itself: The junction departs from the called germline gene at one end, perhaps through a read error. V gene TRBV7-7 combines with J gene TRBJ1-2; no definite D call. The CDR3 sequence is 21 residues long. Per the germline V gene, CDR1 is SSHAT and CDR2 is FNYEAQ (reference sequence). As DNA, the CDR3 is TGTGCTAGCAGCTTAGATTCCAGAAGTGCGGTGGTCAGACTGACTAACTATGGCTACACCTTC. Translation gives CASSLDSRSAVVRLTNYGYTF.

This clone has a single count. V usage is TRBV5-1 and J usage is TRBJ1-2; D is perhaps TRBD1 (5 bases). The V gene's germline CDR1 is SGHRS and CDR2 YFSETQ. CDR3 length equals 12 residues. V was shortened by 6 bases and J by 0 bases, with 6 bases between the two germline ends. The chain's CDR3 is CASTDTNYGYTF. The DNA of the CDR3 is TGCGCCAGCACGGACACTAACTATGGCTACACCTTC.

V and J are TRBV5-6 and TRBJ1-2, with D perhaps matching TRBD1 (5 bases). There are 13 residues in the CDR3. Germline lookup yields CDR1 SGHDT and CDR2 YYEEEE. V dropped 9 bases and J dropped 4 bases, with 16 bases sitting between them. CDR3 DNA sequence: TGTGCCACCAGACAGTACACCCTCTATGGCTACACCTTC. Its translation: CATRQYTLYGYTF.

This clone came up once. The identical CDR3 is also encoded by other nucleotide sequences in the sample. V usage is TRBV5-1 and J usage is TRBJ2-1; D ambiguous. Germline-derived CDR1 and CDR2 are SGHRS and YFSETQ. The CDR3 contains 14 residues. The V and J ends lost 0 bases and 2 bases respectively, with 6 bases between them. The CDR3 DNA follows: TGCGCCAGCAGCTTGGCCGGGCCCTACAATGAGCAGTTCTTC. This translates into CASSLAGPYNEQFF.

The chain carries TRBV4-3 and TRBJ2-2; the D is unclear. The CDR3 has 18 amino acids. Germline V CDR1 and CDR2: LGHNA, YSLEER. The V end was cut by 2 bases, the J end by 1 base, with 17 bases between. CDR3 amino acids: CASSQSGQTIGNTGELFF. CDR3 in DNA: TGCGCCAGCAGCCAATCCGGTCAGACGATTGGGAACACCGGGGAGCTGTTTTTT.

V and J are TRBV30 and TRBJ2-1, with TRBD2 matching 9 bases. The germline V gene has CDR1 GTSNPN and CDR2 SVGIG (reference sequence). After removal of 1 base from V and 2 bases from J, the junction contained 15 bases not matched to a gene. CDR3 length: 19 amino acids. CDR3 nucleotides: TGTGCCTGGAGTGAACCGGGGCTAGCGGGACAGAACCCCTACAATGAGCAGTTCTTC. Amino acids: CAWSEPGLAGQNPYNEQFF.

V gene TRBV5-1 combines with J gene TRBJ2-2; a possible D gene is TRBD2 (5 bases). CDR1 is SGHRS and CDR2 is YFSETQ in the germline V gene. The V gene lost 3 bases and the J gene lost 3 bases, with 9 bases spanning the gap. There are 14 residues in the CDR3. The CDR3 region has the DNA TGCGCCAGCAGCTGGCTGGGAGACACCGGGGAGCTGTTTTTT. Encoded protein: CASSWLGDTGELFF.

This chain connects TRBV9 to TRBJ2-1; no definite D call. Germline assignment: CDR1 SGDLS and CDR2 YYNGEE. V lost 0 bases and J lost 9, with 16 bases in between. CDR3 length equals 15 residues. CDR3 region: CASSVGGPGLFEQFF. In DNA form, the CDR3 reads TGTGCCAGCAGCGTAGGAGGCCCGGGTCTGTTTGAGCAGTTCTTC. Looking up the rest from reference TRBV9 and TRBJ2-1 gives the full variable domain: DSGVTQTPKHLITATGQRVTLRCSPRSGDLSVYWYQQSLDQGLQFLIQYYNGEERAKGNILERFSAQQFPDLHSELNLSSLELGDSALYFCASSVGGPGLFEQFFGPGTRLTVL.

The CDR3 loop is CSVEPQETQYF. The CDR3, as DNA: TGCAGCGTTGAACCCCAAGAGACCCAGTACTTC. The gene calls are TRBV29-1 and TRBJ2-5; D ambiguous. Germline V gene sequence: CDR1 SQVTM, CDR2 ANQGSEA. Trimming shortened V by 2 bases and J by 1 base, and 2 bases separated the two germline ends. The CDR3 sequence is 11 residues long.

The V call is TRBV4-1, the J call TRBJ1-2, with D maybe TRBD1 (5 bases). Trimming shortened V by 1 base and J by 2 bases, and 11 bases separated the two germline ends. This CDR3 has 15 amino acids. Germline CDR1 MGHRA, CDR2 YSYEKL. For the CDR3, the DNA is TGCGCCAGCAGCCAAGCTCGGGACCTGAACTATGGCTACACCTTC. This translates into CASSQARDLNYGYTF.

The J gene is TRBJ2-1, the V gene TRBV6-5, with 10 bases lining up with TRBD2. This CDR3 is built from 15 residues. From germline, CDR1 is MNHEY and CDR2 SVGAGI. Trimming removed 7 bases from V and 8 bases from J; junction bases left unmatched: 11. The CDR3 DNA reads TGTGCCAGCAACGACGCTAGCGGGAGACTGGATGAGCAGTTCTTC. It specifies CASNDASGRLDEQFF.

A single count supports this clone. The chain has TRBV25-1 and TRBJ1-2; TRBD1 might be the D (5 bases). The V and J ends lost 1 base and 6 bases respectively, with 18 bases between them. The germline V gene encodes CDR1 MGHDK and CDR2 SYGVNS. The CDR3 runs to 16 residues. The CDR3 is CASSEFEGPRGDGYTF. DNA of the CDR3: TGTGCCAGCAGTGAATTTGAGGGGCCGAGGGGTGATGGCTACACCTTC.

The CDR3 is CASSVGGHYGYTF. Here the CDR3 DNA reads TGTGCCAGCAGCGTAGGGGGGCACTATGGCTACACCTTC. The chain employs TRBV9 and TRBJ1-2; D perhaps matches TRBD1 (6 bases). CDR3 size: 13 residues. The V end was cut by 0 bases, the J end by 3 bases, with 6 bases between. The V gene's germline CDR1 is SGDLS and CDR2 YYNGEE.

This chain connects TRBV7-9 to TRBJ2-1; D not resolved. Per the germline V gene, CDR1 is SEHNR and CDR2 is FQNEAQ (reference sequence). This CDR3 is 15 amino acids long. The V gene lost 1 base and the J gene lost 8 bases, with 15 bases spanning the gap. Here the CDR3 reads CASSLGGPGLYEQFF. The CDR3 bases are TGTGCCAGCAGCTTAGGAGGCCCCGGGCTCTATGAGCAGTTCTTC.

The V and J genes are TRBV2 and TRBJ2-2; D is unresolved. Germline CDR1 and CDR2: SNHLY and FYNNEI. Trimming stripped 2 bases from V and 5 bases from J, with 3 bases between. The CDR3 length is 12 residues. CDR3 protein: CASSEWTGELFF. The CDR3 DNA reads as TGTGCCAGCAGTGAATGGACCGGGGAGCTGTTTTTT.

The V gene is TRBV2, the J gene TRBJ1-2; 8 bases are shared with TRBD1. With 6 bases clipped from V and 8 bases from J, the junction kept 8 bases outside the gene matches. The CDR3 is 13 residues long. Germline lookup yields CDR1 SNHLY and CDR2 FYNNEI. In nucleotides, the CDR3 is TGTGCCAGCAGATTAACAGGGGGGCGAGGCTACACCTTC. Translated, it gives CASRLTGGRGYTF.